This T cell receptor (beta chain) derives from a study of T cells after yellow fever vaccination. The study's findings and limits: Subsequent to the booster, the majority of primary-vaccination clones reappeared (approximately 95% CD4, 88% CD8). Faster peaking, at day 5 versus 15, marked a secondary response that was weaker. Highly abundant clonotypes carried over from the bulk population could end up in FACS-sorted repertoires as contaminants.

TCR cDNA was made by 5'RACE template switching, adding a universal primer site and UMIs. TCRdb re-analysed the 5' RACE reads in MiXCR, keeping a single row per CDR3 protein. The sample holds roughly 260,000 distinct CDR3 sequences, 13% seen once. This clonotype has more than one count but fewer than ten. Its antigen is still unknown. V lost 2 bases and J lost 1; bases outside the gene matches: 6. The CDR3 totals 15 residues. Germline assignment: CDR1 DFQATT and CDR2 SNEGSKA (reference sequence). The input for sequencing was CD4+ T cells sorted from PBMCs, taken 45 days after the yellow fever booster vaccination. The chain links TRBV20-1 to TRBJ2-7; 9 bases are shared with TRBD1. This sequence was found in a young man who received the YFV17D yellow fever vaccine. CDR3 sequence reads: CSARSLDRGSYEQYF. The DNA for the CDR3 is TGCAGTGCTAGATCTCTGGACAGGGGTTCCTACGAGCAGTACTTC.